The 22 T cell receptor beta chains given below trace back to one sample, sequenced in a study of cytomegalovirus exposure and HLA in healthy donors. With 60 Vbeta and 13 Jbeta primers, the PCR was carried out. The table came from immunoSEQ multiplex PCR; TCRdb's copy has only in-frame clones and leaves some out. The table has about 160,000 clones, approximately 88% seen once; the top ten hold 0.85%. The sample consisted of PBMCs. The source of these receptors is a woman in her thirties in good health and CMV-seronegative.

CDR3 in amino acids: CASSRGANQPQHF. The CDR3 coding sequence is TGTGCCAGCAGTCGGGGGGCGAATCAGCCCCAGCATTTT. J is TRBJ1-5 and V is TRBV28, with D perhaps TRBD1 (6 bases). V was trimmed by 5 bases and J by 4 bases, leaving 9 bases between them. CDR3 size: 13 residues. Germline V lookup: CDR1 MDHEN, CDR2 SYDVKM.

About this clone: At the DNA level, this CDR3 is encoded by other sequences in the same sample as well. The rearrangement links TRBV9 to TRBJ1-6, with a possible D match to TRBD1 (6 bases). The germline V gene has CDR1 SGDLS and CDR2 YYNGEE. This CDR3 contains 18 residues. V dropped 3 bases and J dropped 3 bases, with 19 bases sitting between them. This CDR3 reads CASSEGDDRTFYNSPLHF. In nucleotides, the CDR3 is TGTGCCAGCAGCGAGGGGGACGACAGAACATTCTATAATTCACCCCTCCACTTT.

The chain carries TRBV27 and TRBJ1-2, with 8 nucleotides matching TRBD1. The CDR3 is 16 amino acids. Germline V gene sequence: CDR1 MNHEY, CDR2 SMNVEV (reference sequence). With V trimmed by 6 bases and J by 8 bases, 17 bases remained unmatched. CDR3 region: CASRPPGQVAPGGYTF. CDR3 DNA sequence: TGTGCCAGCAGACCTCCGGGACAGGTTGCTCCGGGAGGCTACACCTTC.

The rearrangement uses TRBV9 and TRBJ1-1; possible D gene TRBD1, 6 bases. Trimming removed 3 bases from V and 1 base from J, with 13 bases in between. CDR3 length: 15 amino acids. From germline, CDR1 is SGDLS and CDR2 YYNGEE. CDR3 sequence (DNA): TGTGCCAGCAGCGGGGGGACATTGGGGAACACTGAAGCTTTCTTT. It encodes CASSGGTLGNTEAFF.

The chain couples TRBV29-1 to TRBJ2-1; 9 bases agree with TRBD1. After removal of 8 bases from V and 7 bases from J, the junction contained 12 bases not matched to a gene. There are 14 residues in the CDR3. CDR1 and CDR2 (germline): SQVTM, ANQGSEA. The CDR3 here is CSTTPGQGGNEQFF. The CDR3 region has the DNA TGCAGCACCACCCCGGGACAGGGTGGAAATGAGCAGTTCTTC.

The rearrangement links TRBV7-8 to TRBJ2-1, with 10 bases identical to TRBD1. Per the germline V gene, CDR1 is SGHVS and CDR2 is FQNEAQ. Losses at the gene ends were 5 bases for V and 8 bases for J; bases not matched to a gene: 3. CDR3 length: 13 residues. CDR3 sequence reads: CASSRDRGYEQFF. CDR3 coding DNA: TGTGCCAGCAGCCGGGACAGGGGATATGAGCAGTTCTTC.

J is TRBJ1-3 and V is TRBV9; D ambiguous. Between the trimmed V and J ends, which lost 3 bases and 0 bases, there was a span of 10 bases. This CDR3 contains 15 residues. The V gene's germline CDR1 is SGDLS and CDR2 YYNGEE. CDR3 bases: TGTGCCAGCAGCGAGCAGGTGGTCTCTGGAAACACCATATATTTT. It yields the protein CASSEQVVSGNTIYF.

V is TRBV19 and J is TRBJ2-2; possible D gene TRBD1, 5 bases. Trimming shortened V by 1 base and J by 1 base, and 10 bases separated the two germline ends. Germline V gives CDR1 LNHDA, CDR2 SQIVND (reference sequence). This CDR3 region has 16 residues. CDR3 in amino acids: CASSIGQGWNTGELFF. DNA for the CDR3: TGTGCCAGTAGTATAGGGCAGGGATGGAACACCGGGGAGCTGTTTTTT. The full variable domain, rest sourced from reference TRBV19 and TRBJ2-2, is DGGITQSPKYLFRKEGQNVTLSCEQNLNHDAMYWYRQDPGQGLRLIYYSQIVNDFQKGDIAEGYSVSREKKESFPLTVTSAQKNPTAFYLCASSIGQGWNTGELFFGEGSRLTVL.

The CDR3 loop is CASSAGGTRSPYF. The CDR3 region has the DNA TGTGCCAGCAGTGCCGGCGGGACCCGGTCCCCGTACTTC. This chain links TRBV6-6 with TRBJ2-7; TRBD2 might be the D (6 bases). The ends were cut back, 5 bases at V and 12 bases at J, with 20 bases in the middle. The CDR3 contains 13 residues. From germline, CDR1 is MNHNY and CDR2 SVGAGI (reference sequence).

The J gene is TRBJ2-1, the V gene TRBV6-5; 13 bases align to TRBD2. The germline gives CDR1 MNHEY, CDR2 SVGAGI. V was clipped by 6 bases and J by 8 bases; unmatched bases: 4. The CDR3 spans 14 residues. The CDR3: CASRTSGRHHEQFF. DNA of the CDR3: TGTGCCAGCAGGACTAGCGGGAGGCACCATGAGCAGTTCTTC.

This clone was picked up a small number of times. This chain connects TRBV10-2 to TRBJ2-7; a weak D match, TRBD2 (7 bases). Germline V gene sequence: CDR1 WSHSY, CDR2 SAAADI. The CDR3 length is 14 residues. Between the trimmed V and J ends, which lost 0 bases and 10 bases, there was a span of 16 bases. This CDR3 is CASSESGGRTLQYF. The CDR3 DNA reads as TGCGCCAGCAGTGAGTCGGGGGGGCGGACTCTACAGTACTTC.

This clone was found once. The rearrangement joins TRBV5-1 to TRBJ2-2; D is possibly TRBD2 (6 bases). The CDR3 extends over 15 amino acids. Germline V CDR1 and CDR2: SGHRS, YFSETQ. Trimming removed 9 bases at V and 1 base at J, with 16 bases between. CDR3 loop: CATGGGAQNTGELFF. The CDR3 DNA sequence: TGCGCCACTGGGGGAGGAGCGCAGAACACCGGGGAGCTGTTTTTT.

V gene TRBV7-9 combines with J gene TRBJ2-5, with a weak D call TRBD1 (5 bases). CDR3 length: 15 amino acids. The germline V gene encodes CDR1 SEHNR and CDR2 FQNEAQ (reference sequence). V was cut by 1 base and J by 5 bases, with 14 bases left in between. This CDR3 reads CASSLGPRADETQYF. The CDR3 nucleotides are TGTGCCAGCAGCTTAGGACCCAGGGCGGATGAGACCCAGTACTTC.

The chain is built from TRBV27 and TRBJ1-2, with 12 bases matching TRBD1. This CDR3 has 15 amino acids. Germline CDR1 is MNHEY and CDR2 is SMNVEV (reference sequence). The junction had 4 bases not matched to a gene; V was cut back by 1 base and J by 7 bases. CDR3 residues: CASSLLGQGAFGYTF. DNA of the CDR3: TGTGCCAGCAGTTTATTGGGACAGGGGGCTTTTGGCTACACCTTC.

With respect to this clone: A read error may produce the germline difference seen at one junction end. Additional DNA sequences in this sample encode the identical CDR3. The genes are TRBV5-8 and TRBJ1-5, with 11 nucleotides matching TRBD1. The V gene's germline CDR1 is SGHTS and CDR2 YDEGEE. The CDR3 runs to 14 residues. The CDR3 DNA follows: TGCGCCAGCAGCGGGGACAGGGGGGCTCAGCCCCAGCATTTT. It yields the protein CASSGDRGAQPQHF.

The chain uses TRBV6-7 and TRBJ1-4; no reliable D call. TRBV6-7 counts as an open reading frame of uncertain function. The CDR3 length is 17 residues. V lost 5 bases and J 0 bases, leaving 16 bases between the germline ends. In nucleotides, the CDR3 is TGTGCCAGCAGTCACCGCGGGCCGCCCCCAACTAATGAAAAACTGTTTTTT. Protein product: CASSHRGPPPTNEKLFF.

CDR3 nucleotide sequence: TGTGCCTGGAAGGGGCTAGCGGGACCCGACCAAGAGACCCAGTACTTC. This encodes CAWKGLAGPDQETQYF. V and J are TRBV30 and TRBJ2-5, with 9 positions matching TRBD2. Germline V gene data show CDR1 as GTSNPN and CDR2 as SVGIG (reference sequence). The trim removed 4 bases at V and 0 bases at J, leaving 9 bases unmatched. The CDR3 runs 16 residues. The entire variable domain, with the rest obtained from reference TRBV30 and TRBJ2-5, is as follows: SQTIHQWPATLVQPVGSPLSLECTVEGTSNPNLYWYRQAAGRGLQLLFYSVGIGQISSEVPQNLSASRPQDRQFILSSKKLLLSDSGFYLCAWKGLAGPDQETQYFGPGTRLLVL.

V and J are TRBV5-1 and TRBJ1-1; 10 bases fit TRBD1. Looked up from germline, CDR1 is SGHRS and CDR2 is YFSETQ. This CDR3 spans 16 amino acids. V lost 3 bases to trimming and J lost 1 base; unmatched junction nucleotides: 6. The CDR3 sequence: CASSSLGQGRNTEAFF. The CDR3 DNA sequence: TGCGCCAGCAGCTCTCTGGGACAGGGGAGGAACACTGAAGCTTTCTTT.

This chain joins TRBV5-1 and TRBJ2-7; TRBD1 agrees at 9 bases. V lost 3 bases to trimming and J lost 5 bases; unmatched junction nucleotides: 6. Germline V gene data show CDR1 as SGHRS and CDR2 as YFSETQ. This CDR3 is 14 amino acids long. The CDR3 loop is CASSSRQGGHEQYF. Written as DNA, the CDR3 is TGCGCCAGCAGCTCTAGACAGGGGGGCCACGAGCAGTACTTC.

CDR3 region: CASSFGTSEGIQYF. The CDR3 DNA follows: TGTGCCAGCAGTTTTGGGACTAGTGAGGGCATTCAGTACTTC. This chain uses TRBV27 with TRBJ2-4; 8 bases are a match to TRBD2. Germline values: CDR1 MNHEY, CDR2 SMNVEV (reference sequence). The trim removed 3 bases at V and 9 bases at J, leaving 7 bases unmatched. The CDR3 is made up of 14 amino acids.

CDR3 sequence reads: CASSQRQGPLDSPLHF. The CDR3 DNA is TGTGCCAGCAGCCAAAGACAGGGACCCCTAGATTCACCCCTCCACTTT. The chain carries TRBV27 and TRBJ1-6; 7 bases are a match to TRBD1. There are 16 residues in the CDR3. Germline values: CDR1 MNHEY, CDR2 SMNVEV (reference sequence). Trimming took 6 bases from V and 8 from J; bases not matched to a gene: 13.

The V gene is TRBV10-2, the J gene TRBJ2-1; 8 bases are shared with TRBD2. This CDR3 is built from 16 residues. Looked up from germline, CDR1 is WSHSY and CDR2 is SAAADI. The ends lost 7 bases at V and 2 bases at J; junction bases unmatched: 10. CDR3 amino acids: CASKGLAGFPYNEQFF. CDR3 in DNA: TGCGCCAGCAAGGGGCTAGCGGGTTTCCCCTACAATGAGCAGTTCTTC.